The 18 T cell receptor beta chains listed next were all sequenced from one sample in a study of cytomegalovirus exposure and HLA in healthy donors. The PCR made use of 60 Vbeta and 13 Jbeta primers. Sequencing was performed with immunoSEQ multiplex PCR; in TCRdb, only in-frame clones are kept and a portion is missing. The profile shows about 180,000 clones, 80% of them singletons. Material for sequencing was PBMCs. The receptors originated from a girl between 5 and 17 years old in good health and CMV-seropositive.

This clone has only one observation. V gene TRBV7-3 combines with J gene TRBJ1-1; 7 positions match TRBD1. CDR3 length: 17 amino acids. Germline V CDR1 and CDR2: SGHTA, FQGTGA. With V trimmed by 5 bases and J by 1 base, 13 bases remained unmatched. CDR3 residues: CASSNRDRGVGNTEAFF. The CDR3, as DNA: TGTGCCAGCAGCAACCGGGACAGAGGGGTGGGGAACACTGAAGCTTTCTTT.

This clone was counted between two and nine times. The chain links TRBV7-9 to TRBJ2-5, with D hard to call. Trimming removed 1 base from V and 0 bases from J, with 3 bases in between. Germline CDR1 SEHNR, CDR2 FQNEAQ (reference sequence). The CDR3 is 13 amino acids. As DNA, the CDR3 is TGTGCCAGCAGCTTAGATAACCAAGAGACCCAGTACTTC. Translating it yields CASSLDNQETQYF.

This clone was observed once. This sequence joins TRBV13 and TRBJ2-7; 9 nucleotides line up with TRBD2. Germline V CDR1 and CDR2: PRHDT, FYEKMQ (reference sequence). The CDR3 has 15 residues. V shed 5 bases and J 2 bases; nucleotides not matched to a gene: 7. The CDR3 nucleotides read TGTGCCAGCAGCACATCTAGCGGGGCCCCCTACGAGCAGTACTTC. It yields the protein CASSTSSGAPYEQYF.

V usage is TRBV4-1 and J usage is TRBJ1-5, with unresolved D. This CDR3 has 16 amino acids. Germline V gene lookup returns CDR1 MGHRA and CDR2 YSYEKL. V lost 0 bases, J lost 3 bases, and 12 bases lay in between. CDR3 in amino acids: CASSQDGQYYNQPQHF. CDR3 in DNA: TGCGCCAGCAGCCAAGATGGTCAGTATTACAATCAGCCCCAGCATTTT.

The rearrangement links TRBV5-6 to TRBJ2-7, with D possibly being TRBD1 (5 bases). The CDR3 spans 15 residues. CDR1 and CDR2 (germline): SGHDT, YYEEEE. V shed 3 bases and J shed 0 bases, with 13 bases lying between them. The CDR3 loop is CASSSTGLGSYEQYF. The CDR3 nucleotides read TGTGCCAGCAGCTCCACAGGTCTGGGCTCCTACGAGCAGTACTTC.

The rearrangement uses TRBV28 and TRBJ2-3; 7 nucleotides agree with TRBD2. CDR1 MDHEN and CDR2 SYDVKM come from the germline V gene. V was pared by 4 bases and J by 2 bases, with 12 bases of the junction left unmatched. This CDR3 contains 17 residues. In nucleotides, the CDR3 is TGTGCCAGCAGTTACCCGGGACTAACAGACTCCACAGATACGCAGTATTTT. This translates into CASSYPGLTDSTDTQYF.

The chain combines TRBV4-1 with TRBJ2-1; D perhaps matches TRBD2 (6 bases). The V end lost 3 bases, the J end lost 6 bases, and 12 bases lay between the germline ends. The CDR3 covers 14 residues. Germline CDR1 is MGHRA and CDR2 is YSYEKL. CDR3 DNA: TGCGCCAGCAGCCAGGGCGGGGTCAGCAATGAGCAGTTCTTC. Translating it yields CASSQGGVSNEQFF.

The V call is TRBV10-2, the J call TRBJ1-4, with D maybe TRBD1 (5 bases). Between the trimmed V and J ends, which lost 0 bases and 4 bases, there was a span of 15 bases. The CDR3 has 17 residues. Germline CDR1 is WSHSY and CDR2 is SAAADI. The CDR3 DNA is TGCGCCAGCAGTGAGTCAAGGACATTCGGGGGTAATGAAAAACTGTTTTTT. Translation gives CASSESRTFGGNEKLFF.

The genes are TRBV2 and TRBJ1-1; D unclear. This CDR3 is 14 amino acids long. The V and J ends lost 6 bases and 6 bases respectively, with 17 bases between them. The germline V gene has CDR1 SNHLY and CDR2 FYNNEI. The CDR3 coding sequence is TGTGCCAGCAGGAAAGAGGGCGCTTCTGCTGAAGCTTTCTTT. Its protein product is CASRKEGASAEAFF.

This clone was counted a single time. The chain employs TRBV4-1 and TRBJ2-2, with TRBD2 matching over 7 bases. V gave up 0 bases and J gave up 1 base; unmatched junction bases: 5. Germline V lookup: CDR1 MGHRA, CDR2 YSYEKL. The CDR3 totals 17 residues. This CDR3 reads CASSQDVLAMNTGELFF. The CDR3, as DNA: TGCGCCAGCAGCCAAGATGTACTAGCGATGAACACCGGGGAGCTGTTTTTT.

This clone was seen only once. The chain has TRBV30 and TRBJ1-2; unclear D gene. V shed 0 bases and J shed 1 base, with 9 bases lying between them. The CDR3 loop spans 14 amino acids. CDR1 and CDR2 (germline): GTSNPN, SVGIG (reference sequence). CDR3 in DNA: TGTGCCTGGAGTGTCCCAGCGCTTAACTATGGCTACACCTTC. This encodes CAWSVPALNYGYTF.

The chain has TRBV5-1 and TRBJ2-7; possibly TRBD1 for D (6 bases). The CDR3 totals 14 residues. The germline gives CDR1 SGHRS, CDR2 YFSETQ. The V gene lost 3 bases and the J gene lost 0 bases, with 10 bases spanning the gap. CDR3 amino acids: CASSYRTASYEQYF. In DNA form, the CDR3 reads TGCGCCAGCAGCTACCGGACAGCCTCCTACGAGCAGTACTTC.

This chain links TRBV10-3 with TRBJ1-2, with D possibly being TRBD1 (5 bases). V was clipped by 0 bases and J by 9 bases, with 17 bases between them. The CDR3 loop spans 15 amino acids. Germline CDR1 and CDR2: ENHRY and SYGVKD. This CDR3 reads CAISESPGTQGSYTF. For the CDR3, the DNA is TGTGCCATCAGTGAGTCACCGGGGACTCAGGGAAGCTACACCTTC.

This clone was recorded once. This chain joins TRBV7-9 and TRBJ2-7; a weak D match, TRBD2 (6 bases). The CDR3 contains 14 residues. The V end lost 2 bases, the J end lost 3 bases, and 11 bases lay between the germline ends. Germline loops: CDR1 SEHNR, CDR2 FQNEAQ (reference sequence). CDR3 bases: TGTGCCAGCAGCTTATTGGGGCGGGGCTACGAGCAGTACTTC. Amino acid sequence: CASSLLGRGYEQYF.

V gene TRBV4-2 combines with J gene TRBJ2-7, with 7 bases aligning to TRBD2. J was trimmed by 3 bases and V by 1 base; bases with no gene match: 9. This CDR3 is 16 amino acids long. CDR1 and CDR2 (germline): LGHNA, YNFKEQ. The CDR3 DNA sequence: TGTGCCAGCAGCCAAGTCTTAGGCGGGAGAAGCTACGAGCAGTACTTC. This gives the protein CASSQVLGGRSYEQYF.

Note on this clone: Other DNA sequences of this sample code for an identical CDR3. The rearrangement uses TRBV11-3 and TRBJ2-6; D is possibly TRBD2 (6 bases). From germline, CDR1 is SGHNT and CDR2 YENEEA. The CDR3 spans 15 residues. Trimming stripped 5 bases from V and 2 bases from J, with 10 bases between. The CDR3 DNA follows: TGTGCCAGCAGCATTGGCGGGGCTGGGGCCAACGTCCTGACTTTC. Encoded protein: CASSIGGAGANVLTF.

The chain is built from TRBV6-6 and TRBJ2-7; 8 positions match TRBD2. Trimming cost V 4 bases and J 7 bases; bases outside gene matches: 9. This CDR3 is built from 14 residues. CDR1 and CDR2 from the germline V gene are MNHNY and SVGAGI (reference sequence). CDR3 in amino acids: CASSSTGGPEEQYF. The CDR3 coding sequence is TGTGCCAGCAGTTCTACGGGAGGGCCAGAAGAGCAGTACTTC.

The chain has TRBV11-2 and TRBJ2-3, with D maybe TRBD2 (6 bases). The CDR3 contains 16 residues. Germline loops: CDR1 SGHAT, CDR2 FQNNGV. Trimming left V 1 base short and J 0 bases short, with 11 bases between. For the CDR3, the DNA is TGTGCCAGCAGCTTAGTGTACGGGACTAGCACAGATACGCAGTATTTT. The encoded protein is CASSLVYGTSTDTQYF.